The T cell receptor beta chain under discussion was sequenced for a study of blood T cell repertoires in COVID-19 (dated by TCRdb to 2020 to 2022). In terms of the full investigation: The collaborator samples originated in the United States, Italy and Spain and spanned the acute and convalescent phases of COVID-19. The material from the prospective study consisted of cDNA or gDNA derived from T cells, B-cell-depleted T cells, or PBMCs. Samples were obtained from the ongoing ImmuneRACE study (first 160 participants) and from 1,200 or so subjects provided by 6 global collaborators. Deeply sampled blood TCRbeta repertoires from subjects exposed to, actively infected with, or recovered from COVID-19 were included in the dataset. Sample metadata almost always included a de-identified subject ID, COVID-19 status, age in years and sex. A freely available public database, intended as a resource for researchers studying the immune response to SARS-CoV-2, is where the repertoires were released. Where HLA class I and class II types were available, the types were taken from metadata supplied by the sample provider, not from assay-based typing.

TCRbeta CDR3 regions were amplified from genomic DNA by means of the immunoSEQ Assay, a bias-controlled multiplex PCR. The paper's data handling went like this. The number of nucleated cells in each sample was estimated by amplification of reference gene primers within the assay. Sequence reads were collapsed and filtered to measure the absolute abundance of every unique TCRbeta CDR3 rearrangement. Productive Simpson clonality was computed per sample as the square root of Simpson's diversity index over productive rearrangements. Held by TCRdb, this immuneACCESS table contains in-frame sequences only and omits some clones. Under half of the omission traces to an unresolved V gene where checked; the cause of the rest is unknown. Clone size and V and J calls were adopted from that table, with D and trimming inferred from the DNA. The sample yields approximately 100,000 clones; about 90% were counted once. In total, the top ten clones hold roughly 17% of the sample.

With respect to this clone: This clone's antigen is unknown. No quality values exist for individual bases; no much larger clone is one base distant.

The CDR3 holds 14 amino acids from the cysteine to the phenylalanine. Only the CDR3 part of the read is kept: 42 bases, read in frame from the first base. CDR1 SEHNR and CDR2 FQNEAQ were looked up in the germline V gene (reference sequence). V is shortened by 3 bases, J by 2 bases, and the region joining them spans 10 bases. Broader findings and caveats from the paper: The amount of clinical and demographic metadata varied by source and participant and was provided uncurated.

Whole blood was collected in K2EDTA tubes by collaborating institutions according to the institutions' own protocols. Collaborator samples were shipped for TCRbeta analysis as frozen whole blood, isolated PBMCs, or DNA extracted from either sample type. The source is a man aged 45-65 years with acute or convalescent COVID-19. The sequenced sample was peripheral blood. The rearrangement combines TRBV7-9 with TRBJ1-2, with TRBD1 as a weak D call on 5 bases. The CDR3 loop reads CASSFGGVNYGYTF. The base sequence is TGTGCCAGCAGCTTTGGAGGGGTCAACTATGGCTACACCTTC.